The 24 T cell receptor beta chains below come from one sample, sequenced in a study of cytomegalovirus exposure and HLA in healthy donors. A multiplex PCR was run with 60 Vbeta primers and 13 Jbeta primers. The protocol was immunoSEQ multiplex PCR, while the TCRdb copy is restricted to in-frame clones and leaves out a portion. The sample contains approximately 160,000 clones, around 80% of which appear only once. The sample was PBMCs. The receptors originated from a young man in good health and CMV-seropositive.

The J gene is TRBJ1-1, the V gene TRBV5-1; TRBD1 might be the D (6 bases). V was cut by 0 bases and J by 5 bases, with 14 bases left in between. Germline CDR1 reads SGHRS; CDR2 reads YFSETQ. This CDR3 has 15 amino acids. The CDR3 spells CASSLAENRVTEAFF. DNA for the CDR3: TGCGCCAGCAGCTTGGCCGAGAACAGGGTAACTGAAGCTTTCTTT.

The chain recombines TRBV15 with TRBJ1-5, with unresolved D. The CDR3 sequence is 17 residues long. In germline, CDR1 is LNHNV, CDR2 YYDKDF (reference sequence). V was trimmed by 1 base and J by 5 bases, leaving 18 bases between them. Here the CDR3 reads CATSRVGRAARDQPQHF. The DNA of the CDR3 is TGTGCCACCAGCAGAGTAGGGAGGGCGGCGAGGGATCAGCCCCAGCATTTT.

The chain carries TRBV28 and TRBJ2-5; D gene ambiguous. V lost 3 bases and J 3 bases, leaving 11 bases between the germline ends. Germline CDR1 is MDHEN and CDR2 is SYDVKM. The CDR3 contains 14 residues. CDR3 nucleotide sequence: TGTGCCAGCAGTTTGGTGGGCCTTAAAGAGACCCAGTACTTC. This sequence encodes CASSLVGLKETQYF. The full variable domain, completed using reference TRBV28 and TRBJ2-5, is DVKVTQSSRYLVKRTGEKVFLECVQDMDHENMFWYRQDPGLGLRLIYFSYDVKMKEKGDIPEGYSVSREKKERFSLILESASTNQTSMYLCASSLVGLKETQYFGPGTRLLVL.

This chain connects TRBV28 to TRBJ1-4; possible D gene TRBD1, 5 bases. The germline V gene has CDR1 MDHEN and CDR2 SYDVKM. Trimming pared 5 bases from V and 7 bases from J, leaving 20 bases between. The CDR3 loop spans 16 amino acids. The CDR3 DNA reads TGTGCCAGCAGTCCCATTAGTTGGGGCTTAGGTGAAAAACTGTTTTTT. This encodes CASSPISWGLGEKLFF.

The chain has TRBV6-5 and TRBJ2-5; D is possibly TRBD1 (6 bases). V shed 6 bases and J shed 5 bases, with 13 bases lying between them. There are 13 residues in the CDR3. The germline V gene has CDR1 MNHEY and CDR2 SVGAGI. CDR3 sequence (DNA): TGTGCCAGCAGCAGGGGCGGTTGGGAGACCCAGTACTTC. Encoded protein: CASSRGGWETQYF.

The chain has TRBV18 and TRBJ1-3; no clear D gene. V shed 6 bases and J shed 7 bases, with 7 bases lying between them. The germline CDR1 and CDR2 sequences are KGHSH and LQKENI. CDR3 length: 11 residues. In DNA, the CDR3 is TGTGCCAGCTCCCCGGGGAACACCATATATTTT. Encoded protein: CASSPGNTIYF.

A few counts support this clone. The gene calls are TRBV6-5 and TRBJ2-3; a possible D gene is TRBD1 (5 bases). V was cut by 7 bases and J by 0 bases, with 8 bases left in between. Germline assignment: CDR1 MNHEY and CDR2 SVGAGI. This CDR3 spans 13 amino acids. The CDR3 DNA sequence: TGTGCCAGCATCGACAGTAGCACAGATACGCAGTATTTT. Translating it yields CASIDSSTDTQYF.

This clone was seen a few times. The CDR3 nucleotides read TGCGCCAGCAGCTTGCAGGGCGATCAGCCCCAGCATTTT. Translation: CASSLQGDQPQHF. V and J are TRBV5-1 and TRBJ1-5; a possible D gene is TRBD1 (5 bases). V was cut by 1 base and J by 5 bases, with 7 bases left in between. Germline V gene data show CDR1 as SGHRS and CDR2 as YFSETQ. This CDR3 is built from 13 residues.

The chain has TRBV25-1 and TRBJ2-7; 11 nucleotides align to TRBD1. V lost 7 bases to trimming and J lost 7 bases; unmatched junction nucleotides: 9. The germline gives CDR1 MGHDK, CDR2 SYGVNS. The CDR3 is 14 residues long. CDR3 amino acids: CASTPGQGGREQYF. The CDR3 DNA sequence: TGTGCCAGCACCCCGGGACAGGGGGGTCGGGAGCAGTACTTC.

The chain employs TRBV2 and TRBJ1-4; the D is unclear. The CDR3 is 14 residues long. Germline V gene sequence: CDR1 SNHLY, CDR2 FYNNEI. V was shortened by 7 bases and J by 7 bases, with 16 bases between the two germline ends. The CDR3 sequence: CASTRSGNGEKLFF. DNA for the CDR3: TGTGCCAGCACCCGGTCGGGGAATGGTGAAAAACTGTTTTTT.

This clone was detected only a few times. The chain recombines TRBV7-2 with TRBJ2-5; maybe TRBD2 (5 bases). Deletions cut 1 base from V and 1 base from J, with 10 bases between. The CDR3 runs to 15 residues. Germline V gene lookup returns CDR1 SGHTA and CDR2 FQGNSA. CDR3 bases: TGTGCCAGCAGCTTAGTGGACTCGATCCAAGAGACCCAGTACTTC. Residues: CASSLVDSIQETQYF.

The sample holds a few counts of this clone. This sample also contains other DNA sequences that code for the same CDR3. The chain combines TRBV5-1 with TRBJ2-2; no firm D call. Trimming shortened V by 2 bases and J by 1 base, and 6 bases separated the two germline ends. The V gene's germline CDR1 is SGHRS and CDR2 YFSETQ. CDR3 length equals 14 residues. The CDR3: CASSLAGNTGELFF. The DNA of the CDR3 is TGCGCCAGCAGCTTAGCAGGGAACACCGGGGAGCTGTTTTTT.

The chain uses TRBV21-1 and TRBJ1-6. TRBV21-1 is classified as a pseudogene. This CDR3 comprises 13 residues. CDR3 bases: TGTGCCAGCAGGAGCTCCTATAATTCACCCCTCCACTTT. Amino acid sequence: CASRSSYNSPLHF.

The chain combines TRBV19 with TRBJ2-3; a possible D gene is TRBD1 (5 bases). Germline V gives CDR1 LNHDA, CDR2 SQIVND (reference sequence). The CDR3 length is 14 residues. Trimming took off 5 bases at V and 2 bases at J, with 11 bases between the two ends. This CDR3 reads CASSQDITTDTQYF. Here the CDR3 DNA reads TGTGCCAGTAGTCAGGACATAACCACAGATACGCAGTATTTT.

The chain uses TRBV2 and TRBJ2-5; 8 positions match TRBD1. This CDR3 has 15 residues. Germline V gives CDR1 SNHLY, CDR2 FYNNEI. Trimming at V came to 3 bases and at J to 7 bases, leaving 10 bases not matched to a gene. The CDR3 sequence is CASSDDRGHRGTQYF. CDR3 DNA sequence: TGTGCCAGCAGTGACGACAGGGGCCATAGGGGGACCCAGTACTTC.

CDR3 bases: TGTGCCAGCAGAAAACAGGGGAACACCGGGGAGCTGTTTTTT. Translating gives CASRKQGNTGELFF. This sequence joins TRBV7-6 and TRBJ2-2; perhaps TRBD1 as D (6 bases). With 6 bases removed from V and 1 base from J, the gap between germline ends came to 9 bases. The CDR3 extends over 14 amino acids. Germline CDR1 reads SGHVS; CDR2 reads FNYEAQ.

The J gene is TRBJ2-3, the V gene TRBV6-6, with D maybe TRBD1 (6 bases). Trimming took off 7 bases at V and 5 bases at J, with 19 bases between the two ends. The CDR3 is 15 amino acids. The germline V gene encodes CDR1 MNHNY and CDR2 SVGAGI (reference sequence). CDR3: CASINGQPNGDTQYF. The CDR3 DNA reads TGTGCCAGCATCAACGGACAGCCTAACGGAGATACGCAGTATTTT.

This CDR3 reads CAWSKRGGSNTQYF. For the CDR3, the DNA is TGTGCCTGGAGTAAGCGGGGGGGGAGTAATACGCAGTATTTT. This sequence joins TRBV30 and TRBJ2-3, with TRBD2 matching over 10 bases. The CDR3 has 14 amino acids. CDR1 GTSNPN and CDR2 SVGIG come from the germline V gene (reference sequence). Losses at the gene ends were 2 bases for V and 7 bases for J; bases not matched to a gene: 6.

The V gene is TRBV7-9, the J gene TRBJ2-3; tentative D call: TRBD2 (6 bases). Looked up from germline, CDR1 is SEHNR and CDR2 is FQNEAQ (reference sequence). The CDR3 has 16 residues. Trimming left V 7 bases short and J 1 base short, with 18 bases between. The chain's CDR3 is CASTYLPGVGTDTQYF. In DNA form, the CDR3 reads TGTGCCAGCACCTATCTTCCGGGGGTGGGCACAGATACGCAGTATTTT.

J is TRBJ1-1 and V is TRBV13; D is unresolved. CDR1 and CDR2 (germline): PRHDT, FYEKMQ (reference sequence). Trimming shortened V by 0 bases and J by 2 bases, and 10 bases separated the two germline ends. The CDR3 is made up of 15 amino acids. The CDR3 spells CASSLGGAINTEAFF. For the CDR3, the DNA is TGTGCCAGCAGCTTAGGGGGCGCGATTAACACTGAAGCTTTCTTT.

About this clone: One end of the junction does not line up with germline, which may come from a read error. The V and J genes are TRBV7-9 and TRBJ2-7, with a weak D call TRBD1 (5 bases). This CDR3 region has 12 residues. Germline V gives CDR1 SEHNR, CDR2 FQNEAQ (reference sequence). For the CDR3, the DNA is TGTGCCAGCAGCGCGGACAACAGCCTGTTGCGCTTC. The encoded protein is CASSADNSLLRF.

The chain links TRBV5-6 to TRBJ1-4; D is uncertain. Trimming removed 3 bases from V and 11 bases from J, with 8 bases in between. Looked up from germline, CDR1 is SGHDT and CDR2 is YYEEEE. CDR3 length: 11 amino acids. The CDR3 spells CASSSGFKLFF. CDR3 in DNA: TGTGCCAGCAGCTCGGGGTTCAAACTGTTTTTT.

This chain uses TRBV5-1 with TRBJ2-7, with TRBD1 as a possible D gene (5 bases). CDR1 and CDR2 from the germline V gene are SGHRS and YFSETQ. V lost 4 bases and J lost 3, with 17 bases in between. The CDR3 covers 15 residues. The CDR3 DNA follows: TGCGCCAGCAGCGACTGGACAAGGGATGGCTACGAGCAGTACTTC. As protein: CASSDWTRDGYEQYF.

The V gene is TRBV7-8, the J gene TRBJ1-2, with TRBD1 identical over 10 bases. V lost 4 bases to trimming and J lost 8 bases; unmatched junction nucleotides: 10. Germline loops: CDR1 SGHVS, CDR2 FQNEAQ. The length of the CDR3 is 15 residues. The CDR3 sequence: CASSSRGTGVVGYTF. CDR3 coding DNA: TGTGCCAGCAGCTCCCGGGGGACAGGGGTTGTCGGCTACACCTTC.